This T cell receptor (beta chain) was observed in a study of T cell responses to AZD1222 COVID-19 vaccine. At the level of the study: Pooled samples include second doses given at about 4 or 12 weeks. Study conclusions and caveats: Sampling captured repertoires only after the peak T cell response. Baseline testing showed seropositivity in only a handful of AZD1222 recipients.

Germline V gene lookup returns CDR1 MNHNS and CDR2 SASEGT. V lost 0 bases, J lost 4 bases, and 3 bases stayed unmatched. This CDR3 has 15 amino acids. Remarks on this clone: The antigen remains unidentified.

This table comes from immunoSEQ multiplex PCR, and its TCRdb copy is limited to in-frame clones, with some not included. The sample lists more than 110,000 clones; around nine tenths were seen once. This TCR came from an adult in good health. The sample was peripheral blood, taken on day 0 of AZD1222 vaccination. This rearrangement joins TRBV6-1 to TRBJ1-3, with 7 bases matching TRBD1. CDR3 DNA sequence: TGTGCCAGCAGTGAAGCTGTCAGGGGGGGAAACACCATATATTTT. Encoded protein: CASSEAVRGGNTIYF.